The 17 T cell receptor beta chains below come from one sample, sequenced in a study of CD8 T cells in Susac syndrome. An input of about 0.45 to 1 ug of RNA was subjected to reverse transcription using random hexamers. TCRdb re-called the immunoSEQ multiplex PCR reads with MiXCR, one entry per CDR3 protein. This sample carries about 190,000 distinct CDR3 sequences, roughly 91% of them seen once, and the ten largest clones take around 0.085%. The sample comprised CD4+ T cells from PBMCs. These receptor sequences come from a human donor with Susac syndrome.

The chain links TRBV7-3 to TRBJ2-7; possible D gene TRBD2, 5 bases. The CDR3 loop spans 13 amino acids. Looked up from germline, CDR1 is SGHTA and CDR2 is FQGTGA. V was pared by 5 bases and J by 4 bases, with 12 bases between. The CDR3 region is CASSTAPGYEQYF. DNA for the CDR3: TGTGCCAGCAGCACAGCTCCGGGGTACGAGCAGTACTTC. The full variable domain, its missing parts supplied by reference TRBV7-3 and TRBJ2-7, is GAGVSQTPSNKVTEKGKYVELRCDPISGHTALYWYRQSLGQGPEFLIYFQGTGAADDSGLPNDRFFAVRPEGSVSTLKIQRTERGDSAVYLCASSTAPGYEQYFGPGTRLTVT.

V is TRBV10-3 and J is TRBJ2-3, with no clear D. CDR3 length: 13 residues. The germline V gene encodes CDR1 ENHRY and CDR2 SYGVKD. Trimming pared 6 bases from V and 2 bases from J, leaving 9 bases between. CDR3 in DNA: TGTGCCATCAGGGCCGGCTCCACAGATACGCAGTATTTT. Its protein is CAIRAGSTDTQYF.

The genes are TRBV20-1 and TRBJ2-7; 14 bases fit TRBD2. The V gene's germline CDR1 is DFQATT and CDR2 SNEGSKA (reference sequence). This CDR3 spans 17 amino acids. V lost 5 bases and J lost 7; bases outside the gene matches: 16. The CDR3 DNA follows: TGCAGTGCTCCCGGGGAGACTAGCGGGAGGGCCTTTCTTGAGCAGTACTTC. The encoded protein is CSAPGETSGRAFLEQYF.

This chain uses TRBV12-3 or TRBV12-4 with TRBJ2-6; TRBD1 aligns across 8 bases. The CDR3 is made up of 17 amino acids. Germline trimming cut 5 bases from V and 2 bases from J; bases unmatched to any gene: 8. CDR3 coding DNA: TGTGCCAGCAGTCGATCGGCAGGGGGCGCTGGGGCCAACGTCCTGACTTTC. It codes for CASSRSAGGAGANVLTF.

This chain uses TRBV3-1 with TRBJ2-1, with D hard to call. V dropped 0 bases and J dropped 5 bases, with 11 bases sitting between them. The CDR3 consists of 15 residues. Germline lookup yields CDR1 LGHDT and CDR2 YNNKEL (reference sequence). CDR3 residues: CASSQDVTENNEQFF. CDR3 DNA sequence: TGTGCCAGCAGCCAAGATGTAACAGAAAACAATGAGCAGTTCTTC.

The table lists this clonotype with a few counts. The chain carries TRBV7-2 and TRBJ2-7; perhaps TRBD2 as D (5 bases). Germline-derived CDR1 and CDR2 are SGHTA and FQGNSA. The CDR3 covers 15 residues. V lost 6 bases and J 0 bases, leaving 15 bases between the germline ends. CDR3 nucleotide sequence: TGTGCCAGCAGGCTTCGTCCTGCGGGCTCCTACGAGCAGTACTTC. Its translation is CASRLRPAGSYEQYF.

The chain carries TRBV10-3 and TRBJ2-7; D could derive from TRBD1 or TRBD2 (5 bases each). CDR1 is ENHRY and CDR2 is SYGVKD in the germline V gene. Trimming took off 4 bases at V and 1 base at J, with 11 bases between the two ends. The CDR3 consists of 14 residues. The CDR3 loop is CAISGGEISYEQYF. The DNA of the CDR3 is TGTGCCATCAGTGGAGGGGAAATATCCTACGAGCAGTACTTC.

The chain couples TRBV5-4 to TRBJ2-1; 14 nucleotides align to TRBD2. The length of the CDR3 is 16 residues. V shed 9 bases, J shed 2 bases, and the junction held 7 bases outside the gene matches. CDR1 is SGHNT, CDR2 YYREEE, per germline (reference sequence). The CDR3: CATIGLAGGTYNEQFF. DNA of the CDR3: TGTGCCACCATCGGACTAGCGGGGGGCACCTACAATGAGCAGTTCTTC.

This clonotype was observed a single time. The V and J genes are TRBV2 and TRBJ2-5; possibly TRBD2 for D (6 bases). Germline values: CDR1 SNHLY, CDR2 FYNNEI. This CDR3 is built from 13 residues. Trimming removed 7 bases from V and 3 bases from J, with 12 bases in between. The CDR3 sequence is CASTSRREETQYF. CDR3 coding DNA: TGTGCCAGCACGAGTCGGAGGGAAGAGACCCAGTACTTC.

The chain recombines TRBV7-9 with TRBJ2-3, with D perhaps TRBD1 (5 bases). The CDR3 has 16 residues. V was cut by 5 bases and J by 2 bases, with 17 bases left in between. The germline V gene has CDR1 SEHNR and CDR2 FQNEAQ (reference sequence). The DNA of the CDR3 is TGTGCCAGCAGCCAAGACCTGCAGGGATCCACAGATACGCAGTATTTT. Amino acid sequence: CASSQDLQGSTDTQYF.

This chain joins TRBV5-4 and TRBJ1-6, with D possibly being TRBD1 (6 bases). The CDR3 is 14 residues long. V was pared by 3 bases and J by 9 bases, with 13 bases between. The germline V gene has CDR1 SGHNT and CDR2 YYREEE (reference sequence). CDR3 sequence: CASSSDGDISPLHF. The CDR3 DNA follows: TGTGCCAGCAGCTCCGACGGGGACATTTCACCCCTCCACTTT.

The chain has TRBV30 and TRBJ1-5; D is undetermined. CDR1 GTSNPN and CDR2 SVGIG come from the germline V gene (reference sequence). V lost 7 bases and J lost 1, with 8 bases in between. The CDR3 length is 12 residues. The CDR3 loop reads CAYAGSNQPQHF. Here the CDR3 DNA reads TGTGCCTACGCCGGGAGCAATCAGCCCCAGCATTTT.

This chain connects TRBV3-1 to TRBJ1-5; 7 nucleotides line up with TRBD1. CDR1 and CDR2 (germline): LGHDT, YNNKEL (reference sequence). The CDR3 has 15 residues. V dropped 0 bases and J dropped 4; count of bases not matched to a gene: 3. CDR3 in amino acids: CASSQDTGVNQPQHF. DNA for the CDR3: TGTGCCAGCAGCCAAGATACAGGGGTGAATCAGCCCCAGCATTTT.

This CDR3 is CSAQDSSNPYEQYF. CDR3 DNA sequence: TGCAGCGCCCAGGACAGCTCTAATCCCTACGAGCAGTACTTC. The rearrangement joins TRBV29-1 to TRBJ2-7; possible D gene TRBD1, 6 bases. V was clipped by 7 bases and J by 2 bases, with 18 bases between them. This CDR3 is built from 14 residues. Germline loops: CDR1 SQVTM, CDR2 ANQGSEA.

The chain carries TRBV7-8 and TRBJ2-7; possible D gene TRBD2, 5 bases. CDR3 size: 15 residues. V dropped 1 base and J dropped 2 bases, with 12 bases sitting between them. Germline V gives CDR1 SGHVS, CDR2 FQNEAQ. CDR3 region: CASSLEEVGPYEQYF. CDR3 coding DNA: TGTGCCAGCAGCTTAGAGGAGGTAGGACCCTACGAGCAGTACTTC.

As DNA, the CDR3 is TGTGCCAGCTCACAATCTAGCGGGAGTTCCTACAATGAGCAGTTCTTC. Protein: CASSQSSGSSYNEQFF. V is TRBV18 and J is TRBJ2-1; 10 bases map to TRBD2. Per the germline V gene, CDR1 is KGHSH and CDR2 is LQKENI. There are 16 residues in the CDR3. J gave up 1 base and V 4 bases, and 4 bases lay outside the gene matches.

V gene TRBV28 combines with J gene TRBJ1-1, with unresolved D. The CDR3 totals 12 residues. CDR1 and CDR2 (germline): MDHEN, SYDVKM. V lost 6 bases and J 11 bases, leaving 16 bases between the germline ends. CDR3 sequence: CASSVRGHRAFF. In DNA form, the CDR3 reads TGTGCCAGCAGCGTTCGAGGTCATAGGGCTTTCTTT. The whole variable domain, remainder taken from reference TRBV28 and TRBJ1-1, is DVKVTQSSRYLVKRTGEKVFLECVQDMDHENMFWYRQDPGLGLRLIYFSYDVKMKEKGDIPEGYSVSREKKERFSLILESASTNQTSMYLCASSVRGHRAFFGQGTRLTVV.